These 26 T cell receptor beta chains came from one sample sequenced in a study of cytomegalovirus exposure and HLA in healthy donors. 60 Vbeta and 13 Jbeta primers were used in PCR. Sequencing used immunoSEQ multiplex PCR; TCRdb keeps in-frame clones, though not all of them. The sample lists under 200,000 clones, approximately 80% seen once, with 8.5% in the top ten. Sequences were obtained from PBMCs. The origin of the receptors is a male donor in good health and CMV-seropositive.

The chain joins TRBV5-6 to TRBJ1-2, with D perhaps TRBD1 (6 bases). Trimming removed 0 bases at V and 4 bases at J, with 16 bases between. Germline CDR1 reads SGHDT; CDR2 reads YYEEEE. This CDR3 region has 16 residues. In nucleotides, the CDR3 is TGTGCCAGCAGCTTGGCCGCAGGGGCTATGGGCTATGGCTACACCTTC. As protein: CASSLAAGAMGYGYTF. Full variable domain (remainder filled in from reference TRBV5-6 and TRBJ1-2): DAGVTQSPTHLIKTRGQQVTLRCSPKSGHDTVSWYQQALGQGPQFIFQYYEEEERQRGNFPDRFSGHQFPNYSSELNVNALLLGDSALYLCASSLAAGAMGYGYTFGSGTRLTVV.

This rearrangement joins TRBV10-1 to TRBJ1-2; 8 nucleotides line up with TRBD1. The CDR3 totals 15 residues. Germline assignment: CDR1 WNHNN and CDR2 SYGVQD (reference sequence). Trimming at V came to 6 bases and at J to 8 bases, leaving 14 bases not matched to a gene. Written as DNA, the CDR3 is TGCGCCAGCAGACTAAGACAGGGGCCCCCGTTGGGCTACACCTTC. This gives the protein CASRLRQGPPLGYTF.

This clone was counted once. CDR3 residues: CASSLPGTDYEQYF. DNA of the CDR3: TGTGCCAGCAGCCTACCTGGGACAGACTACGAGCAGTACTTC. The genes are TRBV5-4 and TRBJ2-7, with 7 bases aligning to TRBD1. The CDR3 sequence is 14 residues long. CDR1 SGHNT and CDR2 YYREEE come from the germline V gene (reference sequence). After removal of 4 bases from V and 3 bases from J, the junction contained 7 bases not matched to a gene.

The V gene is TRBV19, the J gene TRBJ1-5; tentatively, D is TRBD1 (5 bases). Trimming pared 3 bases from V and 6 bases from J, leaving 18 bases between. CDR1 and CDR2 (germline): LNHDA, SQIVND (reference sequence). The CDR3 sequence is 16 residues long. CDR3 residues: CASSIYRLQQGQPQHF. The CDR3 DNA is TGTGCCAGTAGTATCTACCGCCTGCAGCAGGGTCAGCCCCAGCATTTT.

The chain recombines TRBV27 with TRBJ2-7; possibly TRBD1 for D (6 bases). Trimming took off 2 bases at V and 4 bases at J, with 18 bases between the two ends. Germline V gene sequence: CDR1 MNHEY, CDR2 SMNVEV (reference sequence). The length of the CDR3 is 16 residues. CDR3 loop: CASSLVSGTNAYEQYF. CDR3 DNA: TGTGCCAGCAGTTTAGTCTCCGGGACAAATGCGTACGAGCAGTACTTC.

This clone was seen only a few times. The V call is TRBV21-1, the J call TRBJ1-2; the table's D call, TRBD1, was not checked against the DNA. TRBV21-1 constitutes a pseudogene. CDR3 length equals 15 residues. The CDR3 region is CASSKRGQGAYGYTF. The DNA for the CDR3 is TGTGCCAGCAGCAAACGCGGACAGGGGGCCTATGGCTACACCTTC.

The rearrangement links TRBV6-6 to TRBJ2-5, with D possibly TRBD2 on 6 matching bases. The CDR3 extends over 15 amino acids. Looked up from germline, CDR1 is MNHNY and CDR2 is SVGAGI (reference sequence). V was clipped by 5 bases and J by 11 bases, with 24 bases between them. The CDR3 here is CASSQAGWGSQEQYF. Written as DNA, the CDR3 is TGTGCCAGCAGTCAGGCGGGGTGGGGGTCGCAAGAGCAGTACTTC.

The gene calls are TRBV4-3 and TRBJ1-2, with TRBD1 matching over 9 bases. This CDR3 contains 14 residues. The V gene's germline CDR1 is LGHNA and CDR2 YSLEER. Trimming took 0 bases from V and 9 from J; bases not matched to a gene: 5. The CDR3 nucleotides read TGCGCCAGCAGCCAAGATAGGGACAGGGAGCGCTACACCTTC. As protein: CASSQDRDRERYTF.

The CDR3 reads CASRSPDRGNYGYTF. The CDR3, as DNA: TGTGCCAGCAGATCCCCGGACAGGGGGAACTATGGCTACACCTTC. This sequence joins TRBV7-9 and TRBJ1-2, with 10 bases aligning to TRBD1. Germline loops: CDR1 SEHNR, CDR2 FQNEAQ (reference sequence). With V trimmed by 6 bases and J by 2 bases, 6 bases remained unmatched. The CDR3 length is 15 residues.

The chain carries TRBV5-8 and TRBJ2-5; possible D gene TRBD1, 5 bases. In germline, CDR1 is SGHTS, CDR2 YDEGEE. V gave up 0 bases and J gave up 5 bases, with 11 bases separating them. This CDR3 comprises 14 residues. The CDR3 coding sequence is TGTGCCAGCAGCTTGGACAGGCTGGGGGAGACCCAGTACTTC. Its translation: CASSLDRLGETQYF. Full variable domain (remainder filled in from reference TRBV5-8 and TRBJ2-5): EAGVTQSPTHLIKTRGQQATLRCSPISGHTSVYWYQQALGLGLQFLLWYDEGEERNRGNFPPRFSGRQFPNYSSELNVNALELEDSALYLCASSLDRLGETQYFGPGTRLLVL.

The chain joins TRBV10-3 to TRBJ2-7; 10 bases fit TRBD2. Germline CDR1 is ENHRY and CDR2 is SYGVKD. CDR3 length equals 14 residues. Unmatched junction bases numbered 0, after V lost 2 bases and J lost 2 bases. The CDR3 coding sequence is TGTGCCATCAGTGAGGGACTAGCGGCCTACGAGCAGTACTTC. Translated: CAISEGLAAYEQYF.

The chain couples TRBV19 to TRBJ1-1; 10 bases fit TRBD1. The CDR3 runs to 15 residues. Germline V gives CDR1 LNHDA, CDR2 SQIVND (reference sequence). Trimming removed 9 bases from V and 5 bases from J; junction bases left unmatched: 12. CDR3 DNA sequence: TGTGCCAGCTACCCGAGTAGGACAGGGGGAACTGAAGCTTTCTTT. Protein sequence: CASYPSRTGGTEAFF.

The J gene is TRBJ2-7, the V gene TRBV7-9; 14 bases map to TRBD2. Germline lookup yields CDR1 SEHNR and CDR2 FQNEAQ (reference sequence). This CDR3 contains 13 residues. V gave up 4 bases and J gave up 9 bases; unmatched junction bases: 2. The CDR3 loop reads CASSSGTSGRQYF. Here the CDR3 DNA reads TGTGCCAGCAGCTCAGGGACTAGCGGGAGGCAGTACTTC. The whole variable domain, remainder taken from reference TRBV7-9 and TRBJ2-7, is DTGVSQNPRHKITKRGQNVTFRCDPISEHNRLYWYRQTLGQGPEFLTYFQNEAQLEKSRLLSDRFSAERPKGSFSTLEIQRTEQGDSAMYLCASSSGTSGRQYFGPGTRLTVT.

The chain links TRBV6-1 to TRBJ1-4, with a possible D match to TRBD1 (5 bases). Germline V gives CDR1 MNHNS, CDR2 SASEGT. V gave up 6 bases and J gave up 4 bases, with 15 bases separating them. The CDR3 is made up of 15 amino acids. The CDR3 is CASRRNRNFNEKLFF. For the CDR3, the DNA is TGTGCCAGCAGACGTAACAGGAATTTTAATGAAAAACTGTTTTTT.

The chain combines TRBV6-5 with TRBJ1-2; 7 positions agree with TRBD1. This CDR3 region has 12 residues. J was trimmed by 7 bases and V by 5 bases; bases with no gene match: 4. CDR1 is MNHEY, CDR2 SVGAGI, per germline. Here the CDR3 DNA reads TGTGCCAGCAGTGAGGGGGCGGTTGGCTACACCTTC. Translating gives CASSEGAVGYTF.

The sample holds a few counts of this clone. This chain links TRBV12-5 with TRBJ2-3; 11 bases map to TRBD2. CDR3 size: 19 residues. The V and J ends lost 7 bases and 4 bases, in that order; junction bases with no gene match: 19. Germline CDR1 LGHNT, CDR2 FRNRAP. CDR3 nucleotide sequence: TGTGCTAGTGCCCCTGCCCTGACTAGCGGGATCCAAGAGTCAGATACGCAGTATTTT. Residues: CASAPALTSGIQESDTQYF.

The rearrangement uses TRBV7-2 and TRBJ1-5; 9 bases agree with TRBD1. V dropped 5 bases and J dropped 7; count of bases not matched to a gene: 6. CDR3 size: 14 residues. The germline V gene has CDR1 SGHTA and CDR2 FQGNSA. DNA of the CDR3: TGTGCCAGCAGCCTACAGGGGGCTGGACAGCCCCAGCATTTT. It encodes CASSLQGAGQPQHF.

The rearrangement joins TRBV5-1 to TRBJ2-1; D possibly corresponds to TRBD2 (5 bases). In germline, CDR1 is SGHRS, CDR2 YFSETQ. V lost 4 bases, J lost 2 bases, and 16 bases lay in between. This CDR3 region has 16 residues. CDR3 residues: CASSPGSASAYNEQFF. CDR3 DNA sequence: TGCGCCAGCAGCCCGGGATCCGCGAGCGCCTACAATGAGCAGTTCTTC.

The chain links TRBV4-1 to TRBJ1-1, with TRBD1 matching 7 bases. Losses at the gene ends were 4 bases for V and 6 bases for J; bases not matched to a gene: 8. From germline, CDR1 is MGHRA and CDR2 YSYEKL. The CDR3 has 14 amino acids. CDR3 sequence (DNA): TGCGCCAGCAGCCTGCCACAGGGGCAGGCTGAAGCTTTCTTT. It is translated as CASSLPQGQAEAFF.

V usage is TRBV7-2 and J usage is TRBJ1-3, with D unresolved. CDR3 size: 14 residues. CDR1 is SGHTA and CDR2 is FQGNSA in the germline V gene. Between the trimmed V and J ends, which lost 2 bases and 4 bases, there was a span of 9 bases. The CDR3 region is CASSLYSPGNTIYF. As DNA, the CDR3 is TGTGCCAGCAGCTTATACAGTCCGGGAAACACCATATATTTT. Full variable domain (remainder filled in from reference TRBV7-2 and TRBJ1-3): GAGVSQSPSNKVTEKGKDVELRCDPISGHTALYWYRQSLGQGLEFLIYFQGNSAPDKSGLPSDRFSAERTGGSVSTLTIQRTQQEDSAVYLCASSLYSPGNTIYFGEGSWLTVV.

The genes are TRBV5-1 and TRBJ2-5, with D possibly being TRBD1 (5 bases). This CDR3 region has 14 residues. Germline CDR1 and CDR2: SGHRS and YFSETQ. Trimming removed 5 bases from V and 3 bases from J, with 14 bases in between. Here the CDR3 reads CASRGLLGKETQYF. DNA of the CDR3: TGCGCCAGCAGGGGGCTCCTGGGAAAAGAGACCCAGTACTTC.

The chain carries TRBV27 and TRBJ1-1; D remains ambiguous. Germline-derived CDR1 and CDR2 are MNHEY and SMNVEV (reference sequence). V lost 4 bases to trimming and J lost 0 bases, with 15 bases between them. This CDR3 contains 16 residues. This CDR3 reads CASSSTPTGMNTEAFF. CDR3 bases: TGTGCCAGCAGTTCCACGCCGACGGGGATGAACACTGAAGCTTTCTTT.

This clone was counted between two and nine times. The V call is TRBV10-1, the J call TRBJ2-3; 10 nucleotides match TRBD2. The J segment lost 4 bases and the V segment lost 2 bases, leaving 6 bases of the junction unmatched. There are 16 residues in the CDR3. Germline CDR1 and CDR2: WNHNN and SYGVQD (reference sequence). CDR3 sequence: CASSEASGGPPDTQYF. CDR3 nucleotides: TGCGCCAGCAGTGAGGCTAGCGGGGGCCCACCAGATACGCAGTATTTT.

This clone was counted only a few times. The CDR3 region has the DNA TGTGCCAGCAGGAAGGACCAGGGGCGACTGTTTTTT. Residues: CASRKDQGRLFF. V and J are TRBV6-5 and TRBJ1-4; D is possibly TRBD1 (6 bases). The V and J ends lost 6 bases and 13 bases respectively, with 15 bases between them. CDR1 and CDR2 from the germline V gene are MNHEY and SVGAGI. CDR3 length equals 12 residues.

The V call is TRBV5-4, the J call TRBJ2-1, with unresolved D. Per the germline V gene, CDR1 is SGHNT and CDR2 is YYREEE (reference sequence). The V end lost 1 base, the J end lost 10 bases, and 6 bases lay between the germline ends. CDR3 length: 11 amino acids. The CDR3 protein is CASSLTEEQFF. The CDR3 DNA reads TGTGCCAGCAGCTTGACAGAGGAGCAGTTCTTC.

The chain has TRBV7-9 and TRBJ2-2; D possibly corresponds to TRBD1 (6 bases). Per germline, CDR1 SEHNR and CDR2 FQNEAQ (reference sequence). This CDR3 region has 13 residues. V shed 4 bases and J shed 5 bases, with 8 bases lying between them. In DNA, the CDR3 is TGTGCCAGCAGCTCTACAGGGACCGGGGAGCTGTTTTTT. Amino acids: CASSSTGTGELFF.